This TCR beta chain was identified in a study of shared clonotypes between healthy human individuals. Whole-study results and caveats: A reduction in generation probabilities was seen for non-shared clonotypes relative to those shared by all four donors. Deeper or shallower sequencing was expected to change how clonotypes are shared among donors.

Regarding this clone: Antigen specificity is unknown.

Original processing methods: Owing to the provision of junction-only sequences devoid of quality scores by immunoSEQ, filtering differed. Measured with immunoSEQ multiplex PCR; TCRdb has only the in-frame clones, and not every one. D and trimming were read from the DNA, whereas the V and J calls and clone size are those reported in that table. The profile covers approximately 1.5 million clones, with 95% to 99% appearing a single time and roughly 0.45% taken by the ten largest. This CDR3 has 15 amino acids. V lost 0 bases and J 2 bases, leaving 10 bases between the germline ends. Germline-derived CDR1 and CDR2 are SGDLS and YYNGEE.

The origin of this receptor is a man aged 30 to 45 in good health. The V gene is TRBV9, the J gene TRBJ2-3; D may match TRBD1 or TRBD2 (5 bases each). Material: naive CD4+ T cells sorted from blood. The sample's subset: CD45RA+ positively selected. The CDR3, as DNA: TGTGCCAGCAGCGTAGTACCAGGGACCACAGATACGCAGTATTTT. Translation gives CASSVVPGTTDTQYF.